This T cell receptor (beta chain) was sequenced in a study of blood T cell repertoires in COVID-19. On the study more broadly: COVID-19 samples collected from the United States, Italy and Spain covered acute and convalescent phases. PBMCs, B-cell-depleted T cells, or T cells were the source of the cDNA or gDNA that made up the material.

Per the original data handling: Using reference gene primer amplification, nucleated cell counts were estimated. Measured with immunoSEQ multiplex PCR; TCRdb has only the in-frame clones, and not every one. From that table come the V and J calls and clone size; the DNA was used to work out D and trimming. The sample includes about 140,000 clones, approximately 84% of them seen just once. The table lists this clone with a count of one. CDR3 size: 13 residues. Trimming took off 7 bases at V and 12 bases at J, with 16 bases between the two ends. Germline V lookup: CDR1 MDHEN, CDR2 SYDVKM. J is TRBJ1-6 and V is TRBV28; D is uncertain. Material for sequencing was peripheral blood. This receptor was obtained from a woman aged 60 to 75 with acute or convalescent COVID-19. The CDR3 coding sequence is TGTGCCAGCACCGCGGCGGCCCCACAACCCCTCCACTTT. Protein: CASTAAAPQPLHF.